The next 12 T cell receptor beta chains were all read from a single sample in a study of cytomegalovirus exposure and HLA in healthy donors. The PCR contained 60 Vbeta and 13 Jbeta primers. TCRdb keeps only in-frame clones here, not all; method: immunoSEQ multiplex PCR. The table shows fewer than 85,000 clones, with more than 60% occurring only once. Source material: PBMCs. The receptors here all came from a male donor in good health and CMV-seropositive.

The V and J genes are TRBV10-1 and TRBJ2-2; 8 nucleotides line up with TRBD1. The V gene end was trimmed by 0 bases and the J gene end by 5 bases; junction bases not matched to a gene: 8. Germline V gene sequence: CDR1 WNHNN, CDR2 SYGVQD (reference sequence). The CDR3 has 17 amino acids. The CDR3 reads CASSESKDRARTGELFF. The CDR3 DNA is TGCGCCAGCAGTGAGTCGAAGGACAGGGCGCGGACCGGGGAGCTGTTTTTT.

This clone turned up a few times. The chain employs TRBV28 and TRBJ2-1, with TRBD2 matching over 10 bases. Germline assignment: CDR1 MDHEN and CDR2 SYDVKM. There are 15 residues in the CDR3. After removal of 2 bases from V and 8 bases from J, the junction contained 6 bases not matched to a gene. CDR3 nucleotide sequence: TGTGCCAGCAGTTTAATTGCTAGCGGGGGCTATGAGCAGTTCTTC. It specifies CASSLIASGGYEQFF.

The CDR3 DNA follows: TGTGCCAGTCCAATTTCCTCAATATCGGACAGGGGTCTTCAAGAGACCCAGTACTTC. As protein: CASPISSISDRGLQETQYF. The chain links TRBV28 to TRBJ2-5, with 9 bases identical to TRBD1. In germline, CDR1 is MDHEN, CDR2 SYDVKM. The CDR3 has 19 amino acids. Trimming took 9 bases from V and 2 from J; bases not matched to a gene: 22.

This chain uses TRBV19 with TRBJ1-3, with D possibly TRBD1 on 5 matching bases. V was trimmed by 7 bases and J by 2 bases, leaving 12 bases between them. This CDR3 comprises 14 residues. In germline, CDR1 is LNHDA, CDR2 SQIVND (reference sequence). In DNA, the CDR3 is TGTGCCAGTACCATGCGGGGGACTGGAAACACCATATATTTT. Protein: CASTMRGTGNTIYF.

CDR3 residues: CASSPRRGGTDTQYF. In DNA, the CDR3 is TGTGCCAGCAGCCCCCGGCGGGGCGGCACAGATACGCAGTATTTT. The chain employs TRBV11-3 and TRBJ2-3, with D possibly TRBD2 on 6 matching bases. CDR1 and CDR2 from the germline V gene are SGHNT and YENEEA. This CDR3 is 15 amino acids long. The V end lost 5 bases, the J end lost 1 base, and 13 bases lay between the germline ends.

This chain joins TRBV5-1 and TRBJ2-7; 9 bases line up with TRBD1. This CDR3 contains 15 residues. Germline V lookup: CDR1 SGHRS, CDR2 YFSETQ. Trimming at V came to 0 bases and at J to 7 bases, leaving 8 bases not matched to a gene. This CDR3 is CASSLADRGSREQYF. The CDR3 nucleotides are TGCGCCAGCAGCTTGGCGGACAGGGGATCTCGGGAGCAGTACTTC.

Concerning this clone itself: The junction does not match germline at one end; this may be a read error. The chain combines TRBV20-1 with TRBJ2-3; D remains unclear. Germline CDR1 is DFQATT and CDR2 is SNEGSKA (reference sequence). CDR3 length equals 11 residues. The CDR3 DNA follows: TGCGGTGCCCGATACGAGAGTACGCAGTATTTT. Its translation is CGARYESTQYF.

This clone was picked up one time. V is TRBV30 and J is TRBJ1-5, with unresolved D. This CDR3 has 14 residues. Germline-derived CDR1 and CDR2 are GTSNPN and SVGIG (reference sequence). Trimming removed 0 bases at V and 0 bases at J, with 6 bases between. DNA for the CDR3: TGTGCCTGGAGTGTACAGAGTAGCAATCAGCCCCAGCATTTT. Amino acids: CAWSVQSSNQPQHF.

This chain links TRBV19 with TRBJ2-5; 12 bases agree with TRBD2. CDR3 length: 15 residues. Per germline, CDR1 LNHDA and CDR2 SQIVND (reference sequence). V shed 7 bases, J shed 5 bases, and the junction held 8 bases outside the gene matches. The CDR3 loop reads CASNPTSGGGETQYF. For the CDR3, the DNA is TGTGCCAGTAACCCGACTAGCGGGGGCGGGGAGACCCAGTACTTC.

J is TRBJ2-1 and V is TRBV6-1, with D perhaps TRBD2 (6 bases). The V end lost 2 bases, the J end lost 9 bases, and 14 bases lay between the germline ends. This CDR3 region has 14 residues. CDR1 is MNHNS and CDR2 is SASEGT in the germline V gene. The CDR3 nucleotides read TGTGCCAGCAGTGAATCGGGGGTTGGGACTGAGCAGTTCTTC. Its translation: CASSESGVGTEQFF.

The V and J genes are TRBV5-5 and TRBJ2-1; 7 nucleotides agree with TRBD2. CDR3 length equals 15 residues. Looked up from germline, CDR1 is SGHKS and CDR2 is YYEKEE (reference sequence). V lost 2 bases and J lost 4; bases outside the gene matches: 6. The CDR3 region is CASSFRLADYNEQFF. The CDR3 DNA reads as TGTGCCAGCAGCTTTCGGCTAGCGGATTACAATGAGCAGTTCTTC.

The chain couples TRBV29-1 to TRBJ1-1; D is unresolved. CDR3 length: 14 amino acids. Germline assignment: CDR1 SQVTM and CDR2 ANQGSEA. Trimming took off 4 bases at V and 4 bases at J, with 16 bases between the two ends. The CDR3 loop reads CSVVVGERSTEAFF. The CDR3 nucleotides are TGCAGCGTTGTAGTCGGGGAGAGGAGCACTGAAGCTTTCTTT.